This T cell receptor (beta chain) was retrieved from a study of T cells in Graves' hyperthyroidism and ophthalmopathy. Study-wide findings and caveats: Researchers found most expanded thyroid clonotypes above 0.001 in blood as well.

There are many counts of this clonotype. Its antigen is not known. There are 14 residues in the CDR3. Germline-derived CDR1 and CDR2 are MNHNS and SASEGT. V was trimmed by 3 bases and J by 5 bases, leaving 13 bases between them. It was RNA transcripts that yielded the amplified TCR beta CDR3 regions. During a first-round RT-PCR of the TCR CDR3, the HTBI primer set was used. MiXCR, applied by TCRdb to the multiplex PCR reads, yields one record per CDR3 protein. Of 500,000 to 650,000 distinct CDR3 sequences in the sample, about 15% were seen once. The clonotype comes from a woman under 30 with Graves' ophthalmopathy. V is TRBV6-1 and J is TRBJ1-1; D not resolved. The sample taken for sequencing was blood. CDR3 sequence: CASSDRGRSTEAFF. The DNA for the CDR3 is TGTGCCAGCAGTGATCGGGGTCGGAGTACTGAAGCTTTCTTT.